The 26 T cell receptor beta chains below all came from one sample that was sequenced in a study of T cell responses to AZD1222 COVID-19 vaccine. Profiling relied on immunoSEQ multiplex PCR, and the TCRdb table lists in-frame clones only, not all of them. The sample holds 100,000 or so clones, approximately 91% seen once. Sequenced material: peripheral blood, taken on day 0 of AZD1222 vaccination. The receptors originated from an adult in good health.

The chain uses TRBV4-2 and TRBJ1-1; D not resolved. The V gene's germline CDR1 is LGHNA and CDR2 YNFKEQ. There are 14 residues in the CDR3. V lost 2 bases and J 2 bases, leaving 9 bases between the germline ends. CDR3: CASSQPAYNTEAFF. The CDR3 DNA is TGTGCCAGCAGCCAACCGGCTTATAACACTGAAGCTTTCTTT.

The V gene is TRBV11-2, the J gene TRBJ1-6, with a weak D call TRBD1 (5 bases). The CDR3 totals 17 residues. CDR1 is SGHAT, CDR2 FQNNGV, per germline. Deletions cut 1 base from V and 4 bases from J, with 14 bases between. The CDR3 is CASSLALGTEYNSPLHF. The CDR3 DNA sequence: TGTGCCAGCAGCTTAGCTTTAGGGACCGAGTATAATTCACCCCTCCACTTT.

This rearrangement joins TRBV18 to TRBJ1-1; D unresolved. This CDR3 spans 14 amino acids. Germline CDR1 is KGHSH and CDR2 is LQKENI. Trimming removed 0 bases at V and 1 base at J, with 6 bases between. The CDR3 reads CASSPPTTNTEAFF. The CDR3 DNA sequence: TGTGCCAGCTCACCACCCACTACGAACACTGAAGCTTTCTTT.

The gene calls are TRBV7-2 and TRBJ2-7; 7 positions match TRBD1. J gave up 6 bases and V 6 bases, and 14 bases lay outside the gene matches. The CDR3 covers 15 residues. Germline-derived CDR1 and CDR2 are SGHTA and FQGNSA. This CDR3 reads CASRKGTVSIGEQYF. CDR3 nucleotides: TGTGCCAGCAGGAAAGGGACAGTCTCAATTGGCGAGCAGTACTTC.

The chain joins TRBV6-5 to TRBJ1-1, with 7 bases fitting TRBD1. V lost 6 bases, J lost 12 bases, and 7 bases stayed unmatched. CDR3 length: 11 residues. The germline CDR1 and CDR2 sequences are MNHEY and SVGAGI. The DNA of the CDR3 is TGTGCCAGCAGGCCCGACAGGGTAACTTTCTTT. Translation gives CASRPDRVTFF.

The chain carries TRBV3-1 (or the pseudogene TRBV3-2) and TRBJ2-5; TRBD2 might be the D (6 bases). The germline gives CDR1 LGHDT, CDR2 YNNKEL (reference sequence). The CDR3 is 15 amino acids. V dropped 5 bases and J dropped 2 bases, with 15 bases sitting between them. The CDR3, as DNA: TGTGCCAGCAGCGTAGACGGGGGACTGCAAGAGACCCAGTACTTC. Translated, it gives CASSVDGGLQETQYF.

This sequence joins TRBV7-3 and TRBJ2-2; 8 positions match TRBD1. The germline V gene encodes CDR1 SGHTA and CDR2 FQGTGA. Trimming removed 1 base from V and 4 bases from J; junction bases left unmatched: 5. The CDR3 extends over 16 amino acids. The CDR3 DNA follows: TGTGCCAGCAGCTTAAGTCGTGACAGGGGCACCGGGGAGCTGTTTTTT. It translates to CASSLSRDRGTGELFF.

The chain has TRBV7-3 and TRBJ1-3; possibly TRBD1 for D (5 bases). There are 16 residues in the CDR3. Germline lookup yields CDR1 SGHTA and CDR2 FQGTGA. V shed 2 bases and J shed 0 bases, with 11 bases lying between them. This chain's CDR3 is CASSLGGRSSGNTIYF. CDR3 DNA: TGTGCCAGCAGCTTAGGGGGACGGAGCTCTGGAAACACCATATATTTT. The whole variable domain, remainder taken from reference TRBV7-3 and TRBJ1-3, is GAGVSQTPSNKVTEKGKYVELRCDPISGHTALYWYRQSLGQGPEFLIYFQGTGAADDSGLPNDRFFAVRPEGSVSTLKIQRTERGDSAVYLCASSLGGRSSGNTIYFGEGSWLTVV.

This clone was counted once. The CDR3 here is CASSLANYEQYF. For the CDR3, the DNA is TGCGCCAGCAGCTTGGCCAACTACGAGCAGTACTTC. The V call is TRBV5-1, the J call TRBJ2-7; D not certain. The germline V and J ends were trimmed by 0 bases and 3 bases, with 4 bases remaining between them. The CDR3 sequence is 12 residues long. Per the germline V gene, CDR1 is SGHRS and CDR2 is YFSETQ.

This clone was counted a single time. V gene TRBV7-3 combines with J gene TRBJ2-3; D gene uncertain. The CDR3 has 15 residues. The ends were cut back, 0 bases at V and 2 bases at J, with 9 bases in the middle. The germline V gene encodes CDR1 SGHTA and CDR2 FQGTGA. The CDR3 region is CASSLTSWATDTQYF. Here the CDR3 DNA reads TGTGCCAGCAGCTTAACTAGTTGGGCCACAGATACGCAGTATTTT.

This chain links TRBV28 with TRBJ1-1; 8 nucleotides agree with TRBD1. This CDR3 region has 16 residues. Germline lookup yields CDR1 MDHEN and CDR2 SYDVKM. V gave up 3 bases and J gave up 2 bases; unmatched junction bases: 8. The CDR3 DNA follows: TGTGCCAGCAGTTTCGGGTCAGGGGGCCCCAACACTGAAGCTTTCTTT. Translating it yields CASSFGSGGPNTEAFF.

The V call is TRBV19, the J call TRBJ1-1, with 9 bases lining up with TRBD1. Germline loops: CDR1 LNHDA, CDR2 SQIVND (reference sequence). Trimming took 5 bases from V and 14 from J; bases not matched to a gene: 12. This CDR3 region has 13 residues. The CDR3 nucleotides are TGTGCCAGTAGTCTCCGGGACAGGGATCCGCGGTTCTTT. It yields the protein CASSLRDRDPRFF.

CDR3 in amino acids: CASSLEGTISNTGELFF. The CDR3 DNA reads as TGCGCCAGCAGCTTGGAGGGGACCATCTCGAACACCGGGGAGCTGTTTTTT. This chain connects TRBV5-1 to TRBJ2-2; D is tentatively TRBD1 or TRBD2 (5 bases each). This CDR3 has 17 residues. V was cut by 0 bases and J by 0 bases, with 12 bases left in between. Germline values: CDR1 SGHRS, CDR2 YFSETQ.

The chain carries TRBV6-5 and TRBJ2-7; 14 bases line up with TRBD2. Germline values: CDR1 MNHEY, CDR2 SVGAGI. V was pared by 4 bases and J by 5 bases, with 4 bases of the junction left unmatched. There are 15 residues in the CDR3. The DNA for the CDR3 is TGTGCCAGCAGTTGGACTAGCGGGAGGAGGGACGAGCAGTACTTC. Protein product: CASSWTSGRRDEQYF.

The chain recombines TRBV6-5 with TRBJ2-5; no reliable D call. In germline, CDR1 is MNHEY, CDR2 SVGAGI. The CDR3 covers 16 residues. V was clipped by 0 bases and J by 1 base, with 12 bases between them. The CDR3 DNA reads TGTGCCAGCAGTTACTCGAGTGGTTTCAGCCAAGAGACCCAGTACTTC. Translated, it gives CASSYSSGFSQETQYF.

The chain recombines TRBV5-1 with TRBJ1-6, with 8 positions matching TRBD1. J was trimmed by 9 bases and V by 0 bases; bases with no gene match: 8. The CDR3 runs to 16 residues. The germline V gene encodes CDR1 SGHRS and CDR2 YFSETQ. The chain's CDR3 is CASSLVQQGGSSPLHF. The CDR3 bases are TGCGCCAGCAGCTTGGTTCAACAGGGGGGCAGTTCACCCCTCCACTTT.

V gene TRBV19 combines with J gene TRBJ1-4; 9 nucleotides match TRBD1. CDR1 and CDR2 from the germline V gene are LNHDA and SQIVND (reference sequence). The V and J ends lost 6 bases and 8 bases, in that order; junction bases with no gene match: 13. The CDR3 spans 16 residues. The DNA for the CDR3 is TGTGCCAGTAGCTTCCGGGACAGGGCCCGGGGGGAAAAACTGTTTTTT. Protein: CASSFRDRARGEKLFF.

This clone was counted once. The chain joins TRBV19 to TRBJ1-5, with 9 nucleotides matching TRBD1. CDR1 and CDR2 (germline): LNHDA, SQIVND (reference sequence). V shed 10 bases, J shed 2 bases, and the junction held 6 bases outside the gene matches. The CDR3 consists of 14 residues. This CDR3 reads CATRTGVGNQPQHF. DNA for the CDR3: TGTGCCACGAGGACAGGGGTTGGCAATCAGCCCCAGCATTTT.

The chain links TRBV6-4 to TRBJ1-5; no clear D. This CDR3 spans 13 amino acids. The germline CDR1 and CDR2 sequences are MRHNA and SNTAGT. Trimming pared 6 bases from V and 6 bases from J, leaving 12 bases between. DNA for the CDR3: TGTGCCAGCAGCAAGGAAAGTGGTCAGCCCCAGCATTTT. Translated, it gives CASSKESGQPQHF.

This chain connects TRBV4-1 to TRBJ2-1, with a tentative D call TRBD1 (5 bases). The germline V gene has CDR1 MGHRA and CDR2 YSYEKL. The CDR3 is 18 residues long. V lost 0 bases and J 3 bases, leaving 18 bases between the germline ends. CDR3 nucleotide sequence: TGCGCCAGCAGCCAAGATTGGGGCGGTGTCATCAGCTACAATGAGCAGTTCTTC. Amino acid sequence: CASSQDWGGVISYNEQFF.

This chain links TRBV4-1 with TRBJ1-6, with 8 bases lining up with TRBD1. The J segment lost 7 bases and the V segment lost 3 bases, leaving 11 bases of the junction unmatched. Germline V gene lookup returns CDR1 MGHRA and CDR2 YSYEKL. The CDR3 is 17 amino acids. The CDR3 reads CASSQNLGTGRNSPLHF. CDR3 DNA sequence: TGCGCCAGCAGCCAGAACCTTGGGACAGGACGAAATTCACCCCTCCACTTT.

The chain links TRBV3-1 (or the pseudogene TRBV3-2) to TRBJ1-1; maybe TRBD1 (6 bases). The CDR3 consists of 15 residues. Trimming cost V 3 bases and J 1 base, with 12 bases left between them. Germline V CDR1 and CDR2: LGHDT, YNNKEL (reference sequence). The CDR3 spells CASSHAGQQNTEAFF. The CDR3 DNA reads as TGTGCCAGCAGCCATGCGGGACAACAGAACACTGAAGCTTTCTTT.

The genes are TRBV28 and TRBJ1-1; unclear D gene. Germline CDR1 reads MDHEN; CDR2 reads SYDVKM. CDR3 length: 12 amino acids. With 10 bases removed from V and 1 base from J, the gap between germline ends came to 10 bases. Here the CDR3 reads CATQDPNTEAFF. CDR3 nucleotides: TGTGCCACCCAAGACCCGAACACTGAAGCTTTCTTT.

The genes are TRBV27 and TRBJ1-1; D is possibly TRBD1 (5 bases). Germline CDR1 MNHEY, CDR2 SMNVEV (reference sequence). The ends were cut back, 6 bases at V and 1 base at J, with 12 bases in the middle. There are 14 residues in the CDR3. Written as DNA, the CDR3 is TGTGCCAGCAGGCAGGGTTTGGGGAACACTGAAGCTTTCTTT. Residues: CASRQGLGNTEAFF.

The chain is built from TRBV7-9 and TRBJ1-3; D gene ambiguous. CDR1 is SEHNR and CDR2 is FQNEAQ in the germline V gene (reference sequence). Between the trimmed V and J ends, which lost 1 base and 4 bases, there was a span of 17 bases. The CDR3 runs 17 residues. The CDR3 region has the DNA TGTGCCAGCAGCTTAGAGTTGGAAGTGGACCTAGGAAACACCATATATTTT. Protein sequence: CASSLELEVDLGNTIYF.

This chain connects TRBV29-1 to TRBJ2-7; the D is unclear. CDR1 and CDR2 (germline): SQVTM, ANQGSEA. The CDR3 loop spans 11 amino acids. Trimming removed 0 bases at V and 8 bases at J, with 8 bases between. The CDR3 DNA reads TGCAGCGTTGAAGACTACAACCAGCAGTACTTC. Its translation is CSVEDYNQQYF.